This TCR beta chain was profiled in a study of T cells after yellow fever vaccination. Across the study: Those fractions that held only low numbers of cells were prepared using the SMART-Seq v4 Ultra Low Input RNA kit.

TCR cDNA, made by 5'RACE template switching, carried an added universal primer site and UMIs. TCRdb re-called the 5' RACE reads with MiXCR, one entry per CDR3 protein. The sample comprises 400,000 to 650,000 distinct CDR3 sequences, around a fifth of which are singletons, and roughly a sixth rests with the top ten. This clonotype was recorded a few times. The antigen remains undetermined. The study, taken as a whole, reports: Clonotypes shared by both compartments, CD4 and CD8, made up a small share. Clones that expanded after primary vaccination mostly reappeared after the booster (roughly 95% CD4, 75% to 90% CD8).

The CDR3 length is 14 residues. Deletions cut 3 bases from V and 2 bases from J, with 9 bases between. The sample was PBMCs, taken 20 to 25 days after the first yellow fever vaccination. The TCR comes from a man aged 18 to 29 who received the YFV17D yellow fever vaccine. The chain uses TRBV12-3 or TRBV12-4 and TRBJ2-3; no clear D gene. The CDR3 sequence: CASSFQIYTDTQYF. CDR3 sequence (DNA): TGTGCCAGCAGTTTCCAGATATACACAGATACGCAGTATTTT.